The 24 T cell receptor beta chains below were found in one sample sequenced in a study of technical replicates of blood from a few donors. Sequencing used immunoSEQ multiplex PCR; TCRdb keeps in-frame clones, though not all of them. The sample holds some 82,000 clones, approximately 94% seen once. The sequenced sample was T cells isolated from PBMCs. These receptors all stem from a human donor in good health.

The CDR3 loop reads CASSAMDFDGTQYF. The CDR3 region has the DNA TGTGCCAGCAGCGCCATGGACTTTGATGGTACGCAGTATTTT. This chain connects TRBV9 to TRBJ2-3, with a possible D match to TRBD2 (5 bases). V was pared by 3 bases and J by 8 bases, with 16 bases between. The germline CDR1 and CDR2 sequences are SGDLS and YYNGEE. The CDR3 extends over 14 amino acids.

The rearrangement uses TRBV6-1 and TRBJ2-2, with 11 bases identical to TRBD2. Germline V gives CDR1 MNHNS, CDR2 SASEGT. Trimming at V came to 7 bases and at J to 7 bases, leaving 5 bases not matched to a gene. The CDR3 is 14 residues long. DNA for the CDR3: TGTGCCAGCAAACTAGCGGGAGATCACGGGGAGCTGTTTTTT. Encoded protein: CASKLAGDHGELFF.

The chain has TRBV7-9 and TRBJ1-1; D may be TRBD1 (6 bases). V dropped 2 bases and J dropped 7 bases, with 14 bases sitting between them. This CDR3 region has 14 residues. Germline lookup yields CDR1 SEHNR and CDR2 FQNEAQ (reference sequence). DNA for the CDR3: TGTGCCAGCAGCTTACCCCAGGGGATTTTTGAAGCTTTCTTT. Encoded protein: CASSLPQGIFEAFF.

The chain uses TRBV27 and TRBJ2-2; D remains unclear. V was clipped by 2 bases and J by 5 bases, with 6 bases between them. The CDR3 has 13 residues. Per the germline V gene, CDR1 is MNHEY and CDR2 is SMNVEV (reference sequence). The chain's CDR3 is CASSLVPTGELFF. CDR3 nucleotide sequence: TGTGCCAGCAGTTTAGTTCCGACCGGGGAGCTGTTTTTT.

The V gene is TRBV30, the J gene TRBJ2-5; TRBD2 matches at 10 bases. The CDR3 runs to 14 residues. With 2 bases clipped from V and 5 bases from J, the junction kept 5 bases outside the gene matches. In germline, CDR1 is GTSNPN, CDR2 SVGIG (reference sequence). Written as DNA, the CDR3 is TGTGCCTGGAGTATAATTAGCGGGGGGGAGACCCAGTACTTC. Its protein product is CAWSIISGGETQYF.

Here the CDR3 DNA reads TGTGCCAGCAGTTTATGGGGGGAGTACTACAATGAGCAGTTCTTC. Translation: CASSLWGEYYNEQFF. The rearrangement joins TRBV27 to TRBJ2-1; maybe TRBD2 (6 bases). CDR3 size: 15 residues. CDR1 and CDR2 (germline): MNHEY, SMNVEV (reference sequence). The V and J ends lost 1 base and 3 bases respectively, with 10 bases between them.

The chain links TRBV27 to TRBJ1-2; D not certain. Trimming took off 3 bases at V and 0 bases at J, with 17 bases between the two ends. Per germline, CDR1 MNHEY and CDR2 SMNVEV (reference sequence). The CDR3 has 17 amino acids. This chain's CDR3 is CASSFIPRQVSNYGYTF. CDR3 coding DNA: TGTGCCAGCAGTTTCATCCCCAGGCAGGTTTCTAACTATGGCTACACCTTC.

V usage is TRBV25-1 and J usage is TRBJ2-5; TRBD1 matches 10 bases. With 2 bases clipped from V and 5 bases from J, the junction kept 8 bases outside the gene matches. Germline CDR1 MGHDK, CDR2 SYGVNS. The CDR3 spans 16 residues. The CDR3 spells CASSEPGQGMRETQYF. CDR3 bases: TGTGCCAGCAGTGAACCGGGACAGGGGATGCGGGAGACCCAGTACTTC. Combining the CDR3 with reference TRBV25-1 and TRBJ2-5 gives the whole variable domain EADIYQTPRYLVIGTGKKITLECSQTMGHDKMYWYQQDPGMELHLIHYSYGVNSTEKGDLSSESTVSRIRTEHFPLTLESARPSHTSQYLCASSEPGQGMRETQYFGPGTRLLVL.

V and J are TRBV2 and TRBJ2-3; D gene unclear. Germline CDR1 is SNHLY and CDR2 is FYNNEI. V lost 2 bases to trimming and J lost 5 bases, with 5 bases between them. This CDR3 comprises 12 residues. CDR3 loop: CASSEFKDTQYF. CDR3 sequence (DNA): TGTGCCAGCAGTGAATTCAAAGATACGCAGTATTTT.

The genes are TRBV6-5 and TRBJ1-1, with 7 bases that match TRBD1. Germline-derived CDR1 and CDR2 are MNHEY and SVGAGI. The CDR3 is made up of 14 amino acids. V gave up 7 bases and J gave up 2 bases; unmatched junction bases: 7. In DNA, the CDR3 is TGTGCCAGCATCAAACAGGGGCTCAACACTGAAGCTTTCTTT. It encodes CASIKQGLNTEAFF.

This clone came up once. The chain uses TRBV15 and TRBJ1-1, with D hard to call. The CDR3 runs 14 residues. Germline CDR1 and CDR2: LNHNV and YYDKDF (reference sequence). Trimming cost V 1 base and J 8 bases, with 14 bases left between them. In DNA, the CDR3 is TGTGCCACCAGCAGAGGATGGGAGCTGAGCGAAGCTTTCTTT. It codes for CATSRGWELSEAFF.

V is TRBV19 and J is TRBJ2-2; 10 bases are shared with TRBD2. Looked up from germline, CDR1 is LNHDA and CDR2 is SQIVND (reference sequence). V lost 6 bases to trimming and J lost 5 bases; unmatched junction nucleotides: 3. The CDR3 spans 14 residues. In DNA, the CDR3 is TGTGCCAGTAGGAAGCGGGAGGGGACCGGGGAGCTGTTTTTT. Its protein product is CASRKREGTGELFF.

This rearrangement joins TRBV7-2 to TRBJ1-5, with TRBD1 as a possible D gene (6 bases). Looked up from germline, CDR1 is SGHTA and CDR2 is FQGNSA. The CDR3 is 15 amino acids. With 1 base removed from V and 5 bases from J, the gap between germline ends came to 12 bases. CDR3 protein: CASSLGGQNYQPQHF. In DNA, the CDR3 is TGTGCCAGCAGCTTAGGCGGACAGAATTATCAGCCCCAGCATTTT.

Concerning this clone itself: The same CDR3 arises from other DNA sequences in this sample as well. DNA of the CDR3: TGCGCCAGCAGCCACCTAGCGGGAGGGCCTTACGAGCAGTACTTC. As protein: CASSHLAGGPYEQYF. The V and J genes are TRBV4-1 and TRBJ2-7, with TRBD2 matching 12 bases. The trim removed 3 bases at V and 4 bases at J, leaving 4 bases unmatched. The germline gives CDR1 MGHRA, CDR2 YSYEKL. The CDR3 has 15 amino acids.

The chain uses TRBV5-6 and TRBJ2-7; 7 bases are a match to TRBD1. Germline CDR1 reads SGHDT; CDR2 reads YYEEEE. Germline trimming cut 6 bases from V and 7 bases from J; bases unmatched to any gene: 13. CDR3 length: 14 amino acids. CDR3 DNA sequence: TGTGCCAGCACTTTCCGACAGGGAGCATGGGAGCAGTACTTC. This gives the protein CASTFRQGAWEQYF.

This chain links TRBV15 with TRBJ2-3, with D possibly matching TRBD2 (5 bases). With 4 bases removed from V and 0 bases from J, the gap between germline ends came to 11 bases. This CDR3 contains 15 residues. The germline V gene has CDR1 LNHNV and CDR2 YYDKDF (reference sequence). CDR3 residues: CATSKRHPSTDTQYF. CDR3 nucleotides: TGTGCCACCAGCAAGCGGCACCCTAGCACAGATACGCAGTATTTT.

The V gene is TRBV5-4, the J gene TRBJ1-1; no firm D call. CDR3 size: 14 residues. From germline, CDR1 is SGHNT and CDR2 YYREEE (reference sequence). Trimming took 0 bases from V and 1 from J, leaving 7 bases between them. DNA of the CDR3: TGTGCCAGCAGCTTGGCGGGAGGGAACACTGAAGCTTTCTTT. Its translation: CASSLAGGNTEAFF.

The chain links TRBV5-6 to TRBJ1-2; no firm D call. V was shortened by 4 bases and J by 8 bases, with 18 bases between the two germline ends. CDR1 is SGHDT and CDR2 is YYEEEE in the germline V gene. The CDR3 is 14 residues long. The CDR3 sequence: CASSLVAQTYGYTF. The CDR3 DNA sequence: TGTGCCAGCAGCCTTGTAGCTCAAACCTACGGCTACACCTTC.

This rearrangement joins TRBV5-1 to TRBJ2-7, with TRBD2 matching over 9 bases. The CDR3 loop spans 17 amino acids. Germline CDR1 SGHRS, CDR2 YFSETQ. The V gene end was trimmed by 0 bases and the J gene end by 2 bases; junction bases not matched to a gene: 9. CDR3: CASSLATSGPSTYEQYF. Here the CDR3 DNA reads TGCGCCAGCAGCTTGGCTACTAGCGGGCCTTCTACCTACGAGCAGTACTTC.

The chain is built from TRBV5-1 and TRBJ2-2; D is uncertain. Germline CDR1 is SGHRS and CDR2 is YFSETQ. The CDR3 totals 13 residues. V shed 6 bases and J shed 1 base, with 7 bases lying between them. The CDR3 spells CASIKQNTGELFF. The CDR3 nucleotides read TGCGCCAGCATTAAACAGAACACCGGGGAGCTGTTTTTT.

This clone was picked up one time. The V gene is TRBV5-1, the J gene TRBJ2-3; TRBD1 agrees at 9 bases. The CDR3 length is 15 residues. The V and J ends lost 6 bases and 6 bases, in that order; junction bases with no gene match: 11. CDR1 and CDR2 (germline): SGHRS, YFSETQ. CDR3 sequence reads: CASKPPGQGTDTQYF. CDR3 bases: TGCGCCAGCAAACCCCCGGGACAGGGTACCGATACGCAGTATTTT.

This clone has only a few counts. The chain has TRBV6-6 and TRBJ1-3; D unresolved. The germline CDR1 and CDR2 sequences are MNHNY and SVGAGI (reference sequence). The CDR3 covers 15 residues. V lost 4 bases and J 4 bases, leaving 14 bases between the germline ends. The CDR3 DNA follows: TGTGCCAGCAGTTTTACACCCTCGAACGGAAACACCATATATTTT. Translation gives CASSFTPSNGNTIYF.

There are a few counts of this clone. The chain carries TRBV7-9 and TRBJ2-1; weak D call: TRBD2 (6 bases). V lost 5 bases and J 9 bases, leaving 11 bases between the germline ends. Germline V gene data show CDR1 as SEHNR and CDR2 as FQNEAQ (reference sequence). The CDR3 spans 12 residues. The CDR3 here is CASSPGGVEQFF. CDR3 nucleotides: TGTGCCAGCAGCCCCGGCGGGGTTGAGCAGTTCTTC.

V gene TRBV28 combines with J gene TRBJ1-1; 7 bases align to TRBD1. Germline CDR1 is MDHEN and CDR2 is SYDVKM. The CDR3 has 13 residues. Germline trimming cut 6 bases from V and 5 bases from J; bases unmatched to any gene: 6. The CDR3 loop is CASRLPQGTEAFF. The CDR3, as DNA: TGTGCCAGCAGGTTACCACAGGGGACTGAAGCTTTCTTT.